Following are 10 T cell receptor beta chains from one sample sequenced in a study of spatial heterogeneity in lung cancer. Time point described: blood at routine non-recurrence follow-up after resection. One entry per CDR3 protein, called by TCRdb with MiXCR from the 5' RACE reads. The sample shows 25,000 to 35,000 distinct CDR3 sequences, roughly 5% of them seen only once. The sequencing here drew on PBMCs, taken at follow-up. The receptors were sampled from a female donor with early-stage non-small cell lung cancer.

This clonotype was detected a few times. The rearrangement uses TRBV7-8 and TRBJ1-2, with TRBD1 matching over 7 bases. V lost 5 bases to trimming and J lost 2 bases; unmatched junction nucleotides: 11. This CDR3 is 16 amino acids long. Germline CDR1 reads SGHVS; CDR2 reads FQNEAQ. This chain's CDR3 is CASSPRADRANYGYTF. CDR3 nucleotide sequence: TGTGCCAGCAGCCCTAGGGCCGACAGGGCAAACTATGGCTACACCTTC.

This clonotype was detected many times. The V and J genes are TRBV28 and TRBJ2-4; 10 bases match TRBD2. This CDR3 has 21 amino acids. The V segment lost 6 bases and the J segment 3 bases; nucleotides outside the gene matches: 23. The germline CDR1 and CDR2 sequences are MDHEN and SYDVKM. Written as DNA, the CDR3 is TGTGCCAGCAGGCCGAGGCTAGCTCCTAGCGGGAGACGACTGGGCAAAAACATTCAGTACTTC. It specifies CASRPRLAPSGRRLGKNIQYF.

This clonotype was detected ten times or more. V is TRBV24-1 and J is TRBJ2-2, with D possibly matching TRBD1 (5 bases). Trimming shortened V by 7 bases and J by 3 bases, and 5 bases separated the two germline ends. Germline V gene sequence: CDR1 KGHDR, CDR2 SFDVKD. The CDR3 covers 12 residues. The CDR3 is CATSRDTGELFF. The CDR3, as DNA: TGTGCCACCAGCAGGGACACCGGGGAGCTGTTTTTT.

At least ten counts were recorded for this clonotype. The chain has TRBV20-1 and TRBJ1-5; D is unresolved. CDR1 DFQATT and CDR2 SNEGSKA come from the germline V gene (reference sequence). This CDR3 comprises 8 residues. The CDR3 region is CSDRPQHF. The CDR3 region has the DNA TGCAGCGACCGGCCCCAGCATTTT.

This clonotype was recorded many times. V is TRBV7-2 and J is TRBJ2-7; the match to TRBD1 covers 9 bases. The CDR3 spans 15 residues. CDR1 is SGHTA, CDR2 FQGNSA, per germline. J lost 2 bases, V lost 6 bases, and 8 bases had no gene match. The CDR3 loop is CASSPGTGFTYEQYF. CDR3 bases: TGTGCCAGCAGTCCCGGGACAGGGTTCACCTACGAGCAGTACTTC.

This clonotype was counted ten times or more. The chain has TRBV3-1 and TRBJ2-1, with D maybe TRBD2 (5 bases). CDR3 length: 14 residues. V was shortened by 4 bases and J by 10 bases, with 17 bases between the two germline ends. Germline values: CDR1 LGHDT, CDR2 YNNKEL (reference sequence). The CDR3 region has the DNA TGTGCCAGCAGCCCGCGGGTATCAAAGTTAGAGCAGTTCTTC. Translating gives CASSPRVSKLEQFF.

V and J are TRBV20-1 and TRBJ1-4; D gene ambiguous. This CDR3 contains 14 residues. Germline CDR1 DFQATT, CDR2 SNEGSKA (reference sequence). V lost 6 bases and J lost 1, with 12 bases in between. CDR3 DNA: TGCAGTGCCCGGCCACGGGGAACTAATGAAAAACTGTTTTTT. Translating it yields CSARPRGTNEKLFF.

This clonotype was found many times. This chain links TRBV28 with TRBJ2-5, with TRBD1 matching 8 bases. After removal of 4 bases from V and 1 base from J, the junction contained 5 bases not matched to a gene. Per the germline V gene, CDR1 is MDHEN and CDR2 is SYDVKM. CDR3 length equals 15 residues. In DNA form, the CDR3 reads TGTGCCAGCAGTTCCATTCAGGGGGCCCAAGAGACCCAGTACTTC. Its protein product is CASSSIQGAQETQYF.

There are many counts of this clonotype. The rearrangement links TRBV20-1 to TRBJ2-3; D ambiguous. Trimming removed 2 bases from V and 4 bases from J, with 19 bases in between. Germline V gene sequence: CDR1 DFQATT, CDR2 SNEGSKA (reference sequence). The CDR3 sequence is 16 residues long. Here the CDR3 DNA reads TGCAGTGCTAGACCTTACTCAGCAGATATGGCAGATACGCAGTATTTT. This encodes CSARPYSADMADTQYF.

This clonotype was seen many times. The genes are TRBV11-1 and TRBJ2-2; tentatively, D is TRBD1 (6 bases). This CDR3 region has 17 residues. V lost 0 bases and J lost 4, with 15 bases in between. CDR1 is SGHAT, CDR2 FQDESV, per germline (reference sequence). The CDR3 DNA is TGTGCCAGCAGCTTAGCCCAGGGGCTCTGGGGCACCGGGGAGCTGTTTTTT. Protein product: CASSLAQGLWGTGELFF.